The source of this T cell receptor beta chain is a study of beta chain features in type 1 diabetes. The table lists this clone with a few counts. What it recognizes is unknown. Germline CDR1 reads SEHNR; CDR2 reads FQNEAQ (reference sequence). The CDR3 is 17 residues long. V was clipped by 3 bases and J by 2 bases, with 17 bases between them. Study results and limitations: Type 1 diabetes patients showed a moderate but significant shortening of TCRB CDR3s in all four CD4+ subsets.

cDNA synthesis used the whole RNA isolate, giving expressed TCRB sequences. Generated by immunoSEQ multiplex PCR, the TCRdb table keeps only in-frame clones and is missing some. The sample has more than 100,000 clones, approximately 30% seen once. This TCR derives from a woman aged 18 to 35 with type 1 diabetes. The J gene is TRBJ1-5, the V gene TRBV7-9; D is possibly TRBD1 (6 bases). Sequencing used central memory CD4+ T cells from blood. The CDR3 region is CASSFSPQGVGNQPQHF. CDR3 bases: TGTGCCAGCAGCTTTTCACCACAGGGAGTTGGCAATCAGCCCCAGCATTTT.